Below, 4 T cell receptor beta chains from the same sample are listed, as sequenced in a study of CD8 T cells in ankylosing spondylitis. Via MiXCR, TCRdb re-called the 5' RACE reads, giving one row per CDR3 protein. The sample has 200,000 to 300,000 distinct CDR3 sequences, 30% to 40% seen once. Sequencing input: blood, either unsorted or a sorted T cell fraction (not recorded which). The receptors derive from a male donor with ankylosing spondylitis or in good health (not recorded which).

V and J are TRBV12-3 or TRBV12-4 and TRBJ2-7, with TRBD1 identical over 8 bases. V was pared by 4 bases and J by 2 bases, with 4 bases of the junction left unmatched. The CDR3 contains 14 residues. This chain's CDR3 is CASSSGQGPYEQYF. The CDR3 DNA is TGTGCCAGCAGTTCCGGACAGGGCCCCTACGAGCAGTACTTC.

The CDR3 DNA sequence: TGCAGTGCAGCTACGAGGACTAGCCGCTACAATGAGCAGTTCTTC. This codes for CSAATRTSRYNEQFF. This rearrangement joins TRBV20-1 to TRBJ2-1; 8 nucleotides align to TRBD2. This CDR3 is 15 amino acids long. Germline V gene data show CDR1 as DFQATT and CDR2 as SNEGSKA (reference sequence). With 6 bases clipped from V and 3 bases from J, the junction kept 10 bases outside the gene matches.

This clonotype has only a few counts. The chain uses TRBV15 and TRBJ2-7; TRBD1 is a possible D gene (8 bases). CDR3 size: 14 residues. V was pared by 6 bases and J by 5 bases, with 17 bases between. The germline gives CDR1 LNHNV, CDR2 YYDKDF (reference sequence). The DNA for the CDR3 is TGTGCCACCAGGACGACAGGGGAGGGTGACGAGCAGTACTTC. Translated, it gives CATRTTGEGDEQYF. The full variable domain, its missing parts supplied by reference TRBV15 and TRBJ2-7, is DAMVIQNPRYQVTQFGKPVTLSCSQTLNHNVMYWYQQKSSQAPKLLFHYYDKDFNNEADTPDNFQSRRPNTSFCFLDIRSPGLGDTAMYLCATRTTGEGDEQYFGPGTRLTVT.

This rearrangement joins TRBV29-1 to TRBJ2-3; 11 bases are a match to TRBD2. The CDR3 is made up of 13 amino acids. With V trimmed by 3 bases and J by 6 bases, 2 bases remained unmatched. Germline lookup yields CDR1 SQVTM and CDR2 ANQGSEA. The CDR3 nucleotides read TGCAGCGTTGATAGCGGGGGGGTCGATACGCAGTATTTT. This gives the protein CSVDSGGVDTQYF.